This TCR beta chain was retrieved from a study of cytomegalovirus exposure and HLA in healthy donors. To note about this clone: No antigen is known for it.

A multiplex PCR was run with 60 Vbeta primers and 13 Jbeta primers. Here immunoSEQ multiplex PCR was the method, and the copy in TCRdb shows in-frame clones only, minus some. Among 120,000 or so clones listed, 60% to 80% were seen once. Trimming cost V 3 bases and J 7 bases; bases outside gene matches: 9. The germline gives CDR1 LGHNT, CDR2 FRNRAP. The CDR3 covers 15 residues. Study observations and caveats: TCR beta sequences reportedly predicted most subjects' HLA-A and HLA-B alleles accurately.

This receptor was identified in a man aged 50-60 years in good health and CMV-seropositive. The V gene is TRBV12-5, the J gene TRBJ2-7, with 10 bases lining up with TRBD1. The sequenced material came from PBMCs. CDR3 loop: CASGLSGTGDVEQYF. In DNA form, the CDR3 reads TGTGCTAGTGGTTTATCCGGGACAGGGGACGTAGAGCAGTACTTC. The entire variable domain, with the rest obtained from reference TRBV12-5 and TRBJ2-7, is as follows: DARVTQTPRHKVTEMGQEVTMRCQPILGHNTVFWYRQTMMQGLELLAYFRNRAPLDDSGMPKDRFSAEMPDATLATLKIQPSEPRDSAVYFCASGLSGTGDVEQYFGPGTRLTVT.